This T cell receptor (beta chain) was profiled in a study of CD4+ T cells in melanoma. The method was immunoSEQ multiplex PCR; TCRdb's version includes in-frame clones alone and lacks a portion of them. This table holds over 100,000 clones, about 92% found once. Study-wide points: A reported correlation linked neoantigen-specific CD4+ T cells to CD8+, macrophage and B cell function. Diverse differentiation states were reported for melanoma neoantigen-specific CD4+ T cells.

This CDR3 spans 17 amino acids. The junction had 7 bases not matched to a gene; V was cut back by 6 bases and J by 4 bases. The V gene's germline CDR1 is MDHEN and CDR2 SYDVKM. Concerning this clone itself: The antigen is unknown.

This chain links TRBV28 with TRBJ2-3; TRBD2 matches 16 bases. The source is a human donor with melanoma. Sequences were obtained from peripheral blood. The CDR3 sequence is CASRGLAGGRGADTQYF. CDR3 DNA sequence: TGTGCCAGCAGGGGACTAGCGGGAGGGCGGGGGGCAGATACGCAGTATTTT.